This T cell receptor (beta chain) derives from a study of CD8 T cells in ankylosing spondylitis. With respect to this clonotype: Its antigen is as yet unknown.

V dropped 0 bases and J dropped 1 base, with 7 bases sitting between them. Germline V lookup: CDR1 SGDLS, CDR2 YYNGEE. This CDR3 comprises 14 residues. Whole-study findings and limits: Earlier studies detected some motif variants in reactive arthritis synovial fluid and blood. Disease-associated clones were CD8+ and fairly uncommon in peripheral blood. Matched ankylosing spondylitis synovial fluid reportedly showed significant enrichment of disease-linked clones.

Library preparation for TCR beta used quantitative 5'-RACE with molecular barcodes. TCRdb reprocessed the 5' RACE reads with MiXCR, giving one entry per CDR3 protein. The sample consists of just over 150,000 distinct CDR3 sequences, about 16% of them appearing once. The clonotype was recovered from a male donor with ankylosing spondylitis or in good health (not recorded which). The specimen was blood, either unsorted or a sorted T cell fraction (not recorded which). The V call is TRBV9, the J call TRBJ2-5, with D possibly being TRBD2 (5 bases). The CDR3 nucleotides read TGTGCCAGCAGCGTAGGAAGCGGCCAAGAGACCCAGTACTTC. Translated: CASSVGSGQETQYF. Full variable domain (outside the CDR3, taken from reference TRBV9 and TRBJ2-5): DSGVTQTPKHLITATGQRVTLRCSPRSGDLSVYWYQQSLDQGLQFLIQYYNGEERAKGNILERFSAQQFPDLHSELNLSSLELGDSALYFCASSVGSGQETQYFGPGTRLLVL.